Sequencing of this T cell receptor beta chain was carried out in a study of glioma-infiltrating T cells. Regarding this clonotype: Its antigen is not identified. This sequence may be a read error, since a much larger clone differs from it by one base.

The iRepertoire nested amplicon-rescue multiplex PCR amplified TCR alpha and beta CDR3s from RNA. TCRdb re-derived calls from the multiplex PCR reads in MiXCR, one entry per CDR3 protein. The table lists 150,000 to 200,000 distinct CDR3 sequences, 32% of them singletons. This CDR3 contains 14 residues. The germline gives CDR1 DFQATT, CDR2 SNEGSKA (reference sequence). V was cut by 6 bases and J by 7 bases, with 18 bases left in between. General observations from the study: Gliomas, especially low-grade, showed above-expected tissue-blood divergence; non-neoplastic patients showed below.

The sequence derives from a human donor with low-grade glioma or glioblastoma, undergoing nonglioma brain surgery, or in good health (not recorded which). The gene calls are TRBV20-1 and TRBJ2-2; the D call may be TRBD1 or TRBD2 (6 bases each). The sequencing sample was made of glioma tissue, nonneoplastic brain tissue, or PBMCs (not recorded which). CDR3 amino acids: CSAPRTVEGGELFF. CDR3 sequence (DNA): TGCAGTGCCCCCCGGACAGTGGAGGGCGGGGAGCTGTTTTTT.